A selection of T cell receptor beta chains follows, all from one sample in a study of identical twins. TCRdb reanalysed the 5' RACE reads using MiXCR and keeps one entry per CDR3 protein. The sample consists of 1.5 million to 2 million distinct CDR3 sequences, roughly 35% of them appearing once. Material: cord blood. The receptors derive from a newborn girl in good health. Both conserved end residues are part of each CDR3. Each record gives: J gene, clone size, V gene, D gene, CDR3 length, CDR3 DNA, CDR3 protein. D genes are given only for firm matches. Rows may omit the clone size; those that give it use once, few, many or a size class.

TRBJ2-3 . TRBV5-6 TRBD2 16 TGTGCCAGCAGCTTTACGACTAGCGGAGTTACAGATACGCAGTATTTT CASSFTTSGVTDTQYF
TRBJ1-5 . TRBV5-1 . 15 TGCGCCAGCAGCTTGGTGGGGGGCCCCAATCAGCCCCAGCATTTT CASSLVGGPNQPQHF
TRBJ2-7 . TRBV6-5 . 13 TGTGCCAGCAGTTCCCCAGGGACCACCGAGCAGTACTTC CASSSPGTTEQYF
TRBJ1-1 few TRBV5-1 . 15 TGCGCCAGCAGCTTGGCTCCAGGGGTGAACACTGAAGCTTTCTTT CASSLAPGVNTEAFF
TRBJ2-5 few TRBV7-9 TRBD2 19 TGTGCCAGCAGCCGTTTGGCTAGCGGGCCGAGATTGGGGAGAGAGACCCAGTACTTC CASSRLASGPRLGRETQYF
TRBJ2-1 few TRBV5-1 TRBD2 16 TGCGCCAGCAGCCTCCCGGGACTAGCGACGGACAATGAGCAGTTCTTC CASSLPGLATDNEQFF
TRBJ2-3 . TRBV19 TRBD1 15 TGTGCCAGTAGTGGTACCGGGACAGGGGAAGATACGCAGTATTTT CASSGTGTGEDTQYF
TRBJ2-7 few TRBV11-2 . 14 TGTGCCAGCAGTCCCGCATTAGACTCCTACGAGCAGTACTTC CASSPALDSYEQYF
TRBJ2-1 few TRBV4-2 TRBD2 17 TGTGCCAGCAGCCAAGTCAGAGGCGGGAGGCCCTATAATGAGCAGTTCTTC CASSQVRGGRPYNEQFF
TRBJ1-2 few TRBV15 . 15 TGTGCCACCAGCAGAGAAGGGGTTTCTAACTATGGCTACACCTTC CATSREGVSNYGYTF
TRBJ1-4 . TRBV6-5 . 13 TGTGCCAGCAGTTACGGTCTCCACGAAAAACTGTTTTTT CASSYGLHEKLFF
TRBJ2-1 . TRBV20-1 TRBD2 15 TGCAGTGCTAGCGGACTAGCGGGGGGCTCCTACGAGCAGTTCTTC CSASGLAGGSYEQFF
TRBJ1-4 . TRBV28 TRBD1 14 TGTGCCAGCAGAGAGGGACAGTCTAATGAAAAACTGTTTTTT CASREGQSNEKLFF
TRBJ2-1 . TRBV3-1 TRBD1 14 TGTGCCAGCAGCCACTTAGACAGGGACAATGAGCAGTTCTTC CASSHLDRDNEQFF
TRBJ2-1 . TRBV11-2 TRBD2 21 TGTGCCAGCAGCTCCCCAAATCTGGCTAGCGGGGCGATAAGCTCCTACAATGAGCAGTTCTTC CASSSPNLASGAISSYNEQFF
TRBJ2-1 . TRBV20-1 TRBD2 13 TGCAGTGCCACAGGGACTAGCGGGGGGGAGCAGTTCTTC CSATGTSGGEQFF
TRBJ2-7 . TRBV20-1 . 13 TGCAGTGCCCCTGACAGTCAAGGGTACGAGCAGTACTTC CSAPDSQGYEQYF
TRBJ2-7 . TRBV2 TRBD1 14 TGTGCCAGCACGCGGGACAGGGGCCCCTACGAGCAGTACTTC CASTRDRGPYEQYF
TRBJ2-7 few TRBV6-2/TRBV6-3 . 15 TGTGCCAGCGGCCTCGGGGCGGAACGTCTCTACGAGCAGTACTTC CASGLGAERLYEQYF
TRBJ2-3 few TRBV21-1 . 18 TGTGCCAGCAGCAAAGAGGTGCGGGGGGGTGTCGGCACAGATACGCAGTATTTT CASSKEVRGGVGTDTQYF
TRBJ1-1 . TRBV29-1 . 13 TGCAGCGGTAGGATTAACATGAACACTGAAGCTTTCTTT CSGRINMNTEAFF
TRBJ2-3 few TRBV12-5 TRBD1 14 TGTGCTAGTGGTCCAGGACAGGGGCCAGATACGCAGTATTTT CASGPGQGPDTQYF
TRBJ2-1 . TRBV25-1 . 14 TGTGCCAGCAGGTTTACAGGGGGAGGGAATGAGCAGTTCTTC CASRFTGGGNEQFF
TRBJ2-7 . TRBV6-1 TRBD1 16 TGTGCCAGCAGCGTCTTCGCAGGGGGCCAAACCTACGAGCAGTACTTC CASSVFAGGQTYEQYF
TRBJ2-1 . TRBV20-1 . 13 TGCAGTGCTAGAAGGGCGGGAAACAATGAGCAGTTCTTC CSARRAGNNEQFF
TRBJ1-1 . TRBV18 . 15 TGTGCCAGCTCAAACGGGCTCCAGGGACCCACTGAAGCTTTCTTT CASSNGLQGPTEAFF
TRBJ2-5 . TRBV11-3 TRBD2 16 TGTGCCAGCAGCTTTGGGACTAGCGGGACCAACAATGAGCAGTACTTC CASSFGTSGTNNEQYF
TRBJ2-2 . TRBV4-2 . 15 TGTGCCAGCAGCCAAGAAGGGGAGTACACCGGGGAGCTGTTTTTT CASSQEGEYTGELFF
TRBJ2-7 . TRBV6-8 TRBD2 17 TGTGCCAGCAGTTACTCGAAGTCAGCGGGAGGATCCTACGAGCAGTACTTC CASSYSKSAGGSYEQYF
TRBJ2-3 once TRBV12-3/TRBV12-4 TRBD2 16 TGTGCCGGCAGTCCGATCGAAGCGGGAGGCACAGATACGCAGTATTTT CAGSPIEAGGTDTQYF
TRBJ2-3 . TRBV4-2 TRBD2 16 TGTGCCAGCAGCCAAGAATCGGCAGGGAGGGCAGATACGCAGTATTTT CASSQESAGRADTQYF
TRBJ1-2 . TRBV5-1 . 15 TGCGCCAGCAGCGGACCAAGGGGTGACAAATATGGCTACACCTTC CASSGPRGDKYGYTF
TRBJ2-1 . TRBV5-1 . 15 TGCGCCAGCAGCTTAGGGGCGGGGAACTACAATGAGCAGTTCTTC CASSLGAGNYNEQFF
TRBJ1-6 . TRBV3-1 . 16 TGTGCCAGCAGCCAAGGATCGGGTTCCTATAATTCACCCCTCCACTTT CASSQGSGSYNSPLHF
TRBJ2-7 many TRBV9 . 13 TGTGCCAGCAGTCCCACGGTGTCCTACGAGCAGTACTTC CASSPTVSYEQYF
TRBJ2-4 . TRBV7-9 . 13 TGTGCCAGCAGCACAGCGCCCTGGGACATTCAGTACTTC CASSTAPWDIQYF
TRBJ2-7 . TRBV29-1 . 14 TGCAGCGTTGAAGAGGGGGCGGCATACAATGAGCAGTACTTC CSVEEGAAYNEQYF
TRBJ1-4 . TRBV7-2 . 14 TGTGCCAGCAGCTCAGGGTTGAGCAATGAAAAACTGTTTTTT CASSSGLSNEKLFF
TRBJ1-2 . TRBV20-1 . 11 TGCAGTGCTAGGATCAGGGGTAGCTACACCTTC CSARIRGSYTF
TRBJ2-4 many TRBV12-3/TRBV12-4 . 15 TGTGCCAGCAGTTTGGAGTTACTAGCCAAAAACATTCAGTACTTC CASSLELLAKNIQYF
TRBJ1-1 many TRBV12-3/TRBV12-4 TRBD1 13 TGTGCCAGCAGCTTAGACAGGGGAGCTGAAGCTTTCTTT CASSLDRGAEAFF
TRBJ1-2 few TRBV27 . 16 TGTGCCAGCAGTTTATTTAGGGGGGAAGCTAACTATGGCTACACCTTC CASSLFRGEANYGYTF
TRBJ2-3 few TRBV7-6 TRBD2 19 TGTGCCAGCAGCTTACGTGTGGGACTAGCGGGACCAAACGGGGGTACGCAGTATTTT CASSLRVGLAGPNGGTQYF
TRBJ2-5 . TRBV20-1 TRBD2 15 TGCAGTGCTAGAGGGACTAGTGGCCCATACAATGAGCAGTACTTC CSARGTSGPYNEQYF
TRBJ1-2 many TRBV10-3 . 15 TGTGCCATCAGTGACAGTTCCCTAGGGGACTATGGCTACACCTTC CAISDSSLGDYGYTF
TRBJ2-7 once TRBV12-3/TRBV12-4 . 14 TGTGCCAGCAGTCCCAGGTTCGGGGGCCACGAGCAGTACTTC CASSPRFGGHEQYF